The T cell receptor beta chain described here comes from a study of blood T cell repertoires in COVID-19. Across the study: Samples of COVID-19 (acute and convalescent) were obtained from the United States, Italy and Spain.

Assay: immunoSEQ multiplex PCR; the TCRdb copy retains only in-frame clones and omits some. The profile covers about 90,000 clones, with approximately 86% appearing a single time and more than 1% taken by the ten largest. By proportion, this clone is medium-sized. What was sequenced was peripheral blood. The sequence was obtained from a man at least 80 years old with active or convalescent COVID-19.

The CDR3 loop is CASSISGLGGEQYF. DNA of the CDR3: TGTGCCAGCAGTATATCAGGGTTAGGTGGCGAGCAGTACTTC. V is TRBV2 and J is TRBJ2-7, with D maybe TRBD1 (5 bases). The length of the CDR3 is 14 residues. Germline values: CDR1 SNHLY, CDR2 FYNNEI. Trimming shortened V by 5 bases and J by 6 bases, and 17 bases separated the two germline ends.